The sequence of this TCR beta chain was determined in a study of blood T cell repertoires in COVID-19. For the study at large: The study drew acute and convalescent COVID-19 samples from the United States, Italy and Spain. PBMCs, B-cell-depleted T cells, or T cells were the source of the cDNA or gDNA that made up the material.

CDR3 length equals 15 residues. Germline CDR1 SGHDT, CDR2 YYEEEE. V was cut by 4 bases and J by 6 bases, with 17 bases left in between. In the study's own analysis: Nucleated cell counts were estimated from reference gene primer amplification. Repertoires were generated with immunoSEQ multiplex PCR, while TCRdb's copy carries only in-frame clones and drops some. Clone size and the V and J calls come from that table; the DNA yielded D and trimming. The sample lists 200,000 or so clones, around 87% occurring once. This TCR came from a man aged 55 to 69 with acute or convalescent COVID-19. What was sequenced was peripheral blood. This chain connects TRBV5-6 to TRBJ1-5; weak D call: TRBD1 (5 bases). DNA of the CDR3: TGTGCCAGCAGCCGGGGGGAGGACACGAGTCAGCCCCAGCATTTT. Its protein product is CASSRGEDTSQPQHF. Together with reference TRBV5-6 and TRBJ1-5, the CDR3 gives the full variable domain: DAGVTQSPTHLIKTRGQQVTLRCSPKSGHDTVSWYQQALGQGPQFIFQYYEEEERQRGNFPDRFSGHQFPNYSSELNVNALLLGDSALYLCASSRGEDTSQPQHFGDGTRLSIL.